This is a list of T cell receptor beta chains from one sample in a study of cytotoxic CD8 clonotypes in ibrutinib-treated CLL. The repertoire was sequenced with immunoSEQ multiplex PCR; TCRdb's copy has only in-frame clones and lacks some. The sample holds about 130,000 clones, 80% to 90% seen once. Here the sequenced sample was PBMCs, taken after 24 months of ibrutinib treatment. These receptors were obtained from a human donor with chronic lymphocytic leukemia. Both conserved end residues are part of each CDR3.

j_call v_call cdr3_aa
TRBJ2-3 TRBV5-1 CASSLLQGKGTDTQYF
TRBJ1-4 TRBV5-1 CASSLEQGSNEKLFF
TRBJ2-7 TRBV7-3 CASTLGRGRLNPYEQYF
TRBJ1-4 TRBV30 CAWSPPGRPSEKLFF
TRBJ2-7 TRBV7-9 CASSTWTMKNEQYF
TRBJ2-1 TRBV11-2 CASSLEATKLAGGHYNEQFF
TRBJ2-5 TRBV7-2 CASSPSQTQYF
TRBJ2-1 TRBV4-3 CASSLEISHNEQFF
TRBJ1-1 TRBV7-6 CASSLVLGRRTGSNTEAFF
TRBJ1-2 TRBV29-1 CSVEERGYTF
TRBJ2-3 TRBV7-3 CASSLTSGATDTQYF
TRBJ2-7 TRBV5-1 CASSLSSGTYEQYF
TRBJ2-5 TRBV9 CASSAGLAGVSETQYF
TRBJ1-2 TRBV28 CASRLLGGGPLNYGYTF
TRBJ2-3 TRBV28 CASSSSGLGTDTQYF
TRBJ2-2 TRBV7-2 CASSLGSRAIRTGELFF
TRBJ2-3 TRBV6-1 CASSEPTGGVDTQYF
TRBJ1-1 TRBV7-9 CASSPAFGAFF
TRBJ2-1 TRBV27 CASSQTSGGQAEQFF